Sequencing of this T cell receptor beta chain was carried out in a study of T cell repertoires in aging, cancer and after chemotherapy. Study context: Healthy donor repertoires were recorded over several months to years and showed clear clonal overlap. The full dataset contained 9.1 million or so TCR reads.

About this clonotype: Its specificity is unknown.

V was trimmed by 0 bases and J by 5 bases, leaving 10 bases between them. In germline, CDR1 is DFQATT, CDR2 SNEGSKA (reference sequence). There are 13 residues in the CDR3. A mixed TRB-A/B primer pool amplified rearranged TRB by multiplex touch-down PCR. Each CDR3 protein gets one entry after TCRdb re-called the multiplex PCR reads with MiXCR. Of 4,000 to 4,500 distinct CDR3 sequences listed, about 28% were seen once; the top ten hold almost 6%. Amplification of TCR beta used genomic DNA extracted from peripheral blood. General study points: In healthy donors, age-related TCR diversity loss mainly reflected lost richness. In each cancer cohort, median generation probability increased across chemotherapy, suggesting thymic output rebounded.

The specimen was blood. The receptor comes from a human donor in good health. The chain is built from TRBV20-1 and TRBJ1-1, with a possible D match to TRBD1 (5 bases). CDR3 loop: CSARDSWGTEAFF. CDR3 bases: TGCAGTGCTAGAGATTCGTGGGGGACTGAAGCTTTCTTT.